This T cell receptor (beta chain) was found in a study of shared clonotypes between healthy human individuals. Germline CDR1 is LNHNV and CDR2 is YYDKDF (reference sequence). The CDR3 is 18 residues long. With 4 bases removed from V and 5 bases from J, the gap between germline ends came to 24 bases. Here immunoSEQ multiplex PCR was the method, and the copy in TCRdb shows in-frame clones only, minus some. The sample consists of 2 million to 2.5 million clones, 92% of them appearing once. This chain links TRBV15 with TRBJ2-1, with D tentatively TRBD1 (6 bases). The specimen was naive CD4+ T cells from PBMCs. Subset in this sample: CD45RA+ positively selected. The origin of this receptor is a young man in good health. Some clones in this sample may be carry-over from other donors' samples. CDR3 loop: CATSKGVSGRATHNEQFF. CDR3 nucleotide sequence: TGTGCCACCAGCAAGGGGGTGAGTGGGCGGGCGACCCACAATGAGCAGTTCTTC.